The following is a T cell receptor (beta chain) sequence with its context. As yet, its antigen is unknown. Treatment denoted: roughly 20 received Ad26.COV2.S at low or high dose, single or two shots; about five received placebo; per-sample allocation not given. Day 63 after the first injection of vaccine or placebo was the sampling time. It was an adult aged 18-55 years in Boston who was the donor. Clones were read by immunoSEQ multiplex PCR, and TCRdb kept only the in-frame ones, dropping some. There are hundreds of thousands of clones in the sample; 75% to 90% occur only once, and roughly 10% lies in the top ten. V was shortened by 5 bases and J by 1 base, with 29 bases between the two germline ends. The germline V gene has CDR1 SGHVS and CDR2 FNYEAQ. This CDR3 is built from 20 residues. This entry belongs to a study of Ad26.COV2.S vaccination and SARS-CoV-2 variants. Study in general: Administration of Ad26.COV2.S was intramuscular, either once or twice 56 days apart. General study results and limits: Possible underestimation of total T cell responses by the TCR breadth and depth analyses was noted.

This receptor was obtained from a person between 18 and 65 years old who received the Ad26.COV2.S COVID-19 vaccine or a placebo. J is TRBJ2-5 and V is TRBV7-6, with a tentative D call TRBD2 (6 bases). Sequenced here: peripheral blood, sampled in a trial of Ad26.COV2.S vaccine versus placebo. The DNA for the CDR3 is TGTGCCAGCAGCGGCCTGAGGGACTCCAATCCCCTCGAACTCCAAGAGACCCAGTACTTC. Its translation: CASSGLRDSNPLELQETQYF.